This T cell receptor beta chain was captured by sequencing in a study of cytotoxic CD8 clonotypes in ibrutinib-treated CLL. TCRdb's copy holds only in-frame clones and misses some; the assay was immunoSEQ multiplex PCR. The sample holds 50,000 or so clones, over 65% seen once. V gave up 0 bases and J gave up 1 base; unmatched junction bases: 4. The CDR3 covers 19 residues. Germline CDR1 and CDR2: SGDLS and YYNGEE. This clone has only a few counts. The receptor was derived from a human donor with chronic lymphocytic leukemia. The chain uses TRBV9 and TRBJ2-2, with 15 bases aligning to TRBD2. The sample in question was PBMCs, obtained after 24 months of ibrutinib treatment. For the CDR3, the DNA is TGTGCCAGCAGCGTAGCCCCGGGACTAGCGGGAGGGAACACCGGGGAGCTGTTTTTT. Amino acids: CASSVAPGLAGGNTGELFF.